This TCR beta chain was sequenced for a study of CD4 T cells in relation to SARS-CoV-2 and coronaviruses. About the research overall: TCR beta CDR3s were sequenced after approximately ten-day antigen culture of PBMCs. Convalescent patients had median age roughly 38 years, range roughly 20 to 72. Study results and caveats: Crossreactive clones expanded significantly less to SARS-CoV-2 than monoreactive clones. No crossreactivity against non-spike viral proteins was tested here.

TCRdb's table, derived via immunoSEQ multiplex PCR, lists solely in-frame clones and lacks some. Of about 36,000 clones listed, roughly 82% are singletons. As to this clone: Its antigen is still unknown.

The V end was cut by 7 bases, the J end by 4 bases, with 13 bases between. Per the germline V gene, CDR1 is SGHAT and CDR2 is FQNNGV. The CDR3 has 13 amino acids. The chain joins TRBV11-2 to TRBJ2-5, with a weak D call TRBD2 (6 bases). The TCR sequence derives from an adult with COVID-19. Sequencing used memory CD4+ T cells from PBMCs, cultured in vitro. The CDR3 sequence is CASNPGGGETQYF. The CDR3 region has the DNA TGTGCCAGCAACCCTGGGGGAGGAGAGACCCAGTACTTC.